This TCR beta chain was recovered during a study of blood T cells in healthy people across ages. A single count supports this clonotype. At one boundary the junction diverges from the germline segment, which might be a read error. Per the germline V gene, CDR1 is MDHEN and CDR2 is SYDVKM. This CDR3 has 14 amino acids. Through a sample-barcoded 5' primer and a J-beta primer mix, a second PCR was run for roughly 6 to 12 cycles. TCRdb fed the 5' RACE reads into MiXCR, producing one record per CDR3 protein. The top ten clones hold approximately 31% of a sample with approximately 690,000 distinct CDR3 sequences, roughly 43% of them seen once.

V usage is TRBV28 and J usage is TRBJ2-1; 8 positions agree with TRBD2. Sequencing was carried out using blood. The TCR comes from a man older than 75 in good health. CDR3 DNA: TGTGCCAGCAGTCCGGGACTAGGTTGGGCTGAGCGGTTCTTC. Protein sequence: CASSPGLGWAERFF. The complete variable domain, with remaining parts taken from reference TRBV28 and TRBJ2-1, reads DVKVTQSSRYLVKRTGEKVFLECVQDMDHENMFWYRQDPGLGLRLIYFSYDVKMKEKGDIPEGYSVSREKKERFSLILESASTNQTSMYLCASSPGLGWAERFFGPGTRLTVL.